Described below is a single TCR beta chain sequence and its context. Antigen specificity is unknown. With 2 bases removed from V and 6 bases from J, the gap between germline ends came to 12 bases. The CDR3 has 14 residues. Germline CDR1 and CDR2: SGHRS and YFSETQ. This entry belongs to a study of T-cell reconstitution after alpha-beta-depleted transplantation in children. A TCRbeta library incorporating unique molecular identifiers was prepared. MiXCR was run by TCRdb on the PCR reads, yielding one entry per CDR3 protein. Among about 60,000 distinct CDR3 sequences, about 40% were seen once, and the ten largest hold nearly 98%. The study's findings and limits: The study reportedly traced alpha-beta T cells about two months after transplant to several hundred expanded graft clones. Most T-cell counts and diversity one year after the transplant came from T cells that were newly produced. TCRbeta diversity was high at day 60 in some patients (a result of surviving recipient T cells and thymic progenitors).

This clonotype was sampled from a male patient between 10 and 17 years old who had a stem cell transplant for acute lymphoblastic leukemia, so the T cells may come from the graft donor. The sequencing used PBMCs, mostly from graft donor cells, collected 360 days after TCRalphabeta/CD19-depleted stem cell transplant. This chain joins TRBV5-1 and TRBJ2-1; unclear D gene. The CDR3 sequence: CASSLDQRSNEQFF. Written as DNA, the CDR3 is TGCGCCAGCAGCTTAGACCAGAGGAGCAATGAGCAGTTCTTC.